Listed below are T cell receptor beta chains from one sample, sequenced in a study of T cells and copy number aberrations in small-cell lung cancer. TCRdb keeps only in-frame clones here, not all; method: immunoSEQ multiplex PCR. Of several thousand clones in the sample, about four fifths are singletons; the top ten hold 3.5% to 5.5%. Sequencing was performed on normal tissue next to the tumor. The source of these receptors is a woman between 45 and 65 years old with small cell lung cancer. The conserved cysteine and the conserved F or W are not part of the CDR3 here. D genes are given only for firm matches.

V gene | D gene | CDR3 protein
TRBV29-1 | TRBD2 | SVGGGAGGQDTQY
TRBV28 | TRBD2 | ASLGGTSYEQY
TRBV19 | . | VSSIVGMNTEAF
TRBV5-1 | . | ASRPDGLQNQPQH
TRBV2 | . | ASSESGWTYEQY
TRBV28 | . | ASSLSGTYNEQF
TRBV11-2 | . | ASSLGQPGDTQY
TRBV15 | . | ATSRDRGNSGQF
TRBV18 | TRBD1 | ASSPGTTGTGNTIY
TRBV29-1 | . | SADRGAGDTQY
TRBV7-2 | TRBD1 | ASSVQGQGNEAF
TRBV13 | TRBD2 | ASSLGLAGTSGELF
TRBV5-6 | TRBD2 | ASSYGTSGPRQLF
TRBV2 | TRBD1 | ASSRGTDSNQPQH
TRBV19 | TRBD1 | TSSKPGQLVKKLF
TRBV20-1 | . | SRREGETQY
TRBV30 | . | AWSVLENTIY
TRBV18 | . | ASTGPQETQY
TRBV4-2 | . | ASSPEAGGGQQPQH
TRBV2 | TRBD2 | ASNLPGRPQETQY
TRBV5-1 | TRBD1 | ASSFLLTGADTQY
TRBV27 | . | ASRGEGKATNEKLF
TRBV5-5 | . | ASSFINTEAF
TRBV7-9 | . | ASSNSGTSSEQF
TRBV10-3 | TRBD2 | AISGPGTKQETQY
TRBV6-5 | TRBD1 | ASSPGQGRYGYT
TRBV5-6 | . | ASRIAGTDTQY
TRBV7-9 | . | ASSHGSTAPYEQY